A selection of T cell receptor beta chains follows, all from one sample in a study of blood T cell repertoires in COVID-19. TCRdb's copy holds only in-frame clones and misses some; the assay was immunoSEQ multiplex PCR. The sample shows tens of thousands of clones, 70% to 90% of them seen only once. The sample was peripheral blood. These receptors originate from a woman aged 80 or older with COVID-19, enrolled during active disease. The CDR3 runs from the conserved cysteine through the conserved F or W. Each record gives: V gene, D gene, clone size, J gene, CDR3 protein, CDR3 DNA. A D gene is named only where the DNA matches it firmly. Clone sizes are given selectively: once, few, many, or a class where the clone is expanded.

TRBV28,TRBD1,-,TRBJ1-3,CASSLYYRGSGNTIYF,TGTGCCAGCAGTTTATACTACAGGGGATCTGGAAACACCATATATTTT
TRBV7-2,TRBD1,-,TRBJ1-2,CASSLGHLGQGFYGYTF,TGTGCCAGCAGCTTAGGACACCTGGGACAGGGGTTCTATGGCTACACCTTC
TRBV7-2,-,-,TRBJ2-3,CASSPRGGRDTQYF,TGTGCCAGCAGCCCTAGGGGGGGGAGAGATACGCAGTATTTT
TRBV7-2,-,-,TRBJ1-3,CASSTTGVSGNTIYF,TGTGCCAGCAGCACAACAGGAGTCTCTGGAAACACCATATATTTT
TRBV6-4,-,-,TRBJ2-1,CASSDGEQGGYNEQFF,TGTGCCAGCAGTGACGGGGAACAGGGGGGGTATAATGAGCAGTTCTTC
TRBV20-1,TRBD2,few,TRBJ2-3,CSARGVAGQYF,TGCAGTGCCCGGGGGGTGGCAGGGCAGTATTTT
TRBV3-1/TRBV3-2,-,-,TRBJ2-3,CASSPGGTDTQYF,TGTGCCAGCAGTCCAGGGGGGACAGATACGCAGTATTTT
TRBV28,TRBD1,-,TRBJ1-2,CASSSGGRGYGYTF,TGTGCCAGCAGTTCAGGGGGCAGGGGTTATGGCTACACCTTC
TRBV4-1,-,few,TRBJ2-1,CASSHTGGSGSSYNEQFF,TGCGCCAGCAGCCACACAGGGGGCAGCGGGAGCTCCTACAATGAGCAGTTCTTC
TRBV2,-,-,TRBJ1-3,CASSAGNAGNTIYF,TGTGCCAGCAGTGCGGGGAATGCTGGAAACACCATATATTTT
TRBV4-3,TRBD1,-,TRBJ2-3,CASSRGGGRDRGGDTQYF,TGCGCCAGCAGCCGGGGCGGTGGGAGGGACAGGGGAGGAGATACGCAGTATTTT
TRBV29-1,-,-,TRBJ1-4,CSAAAGDEKLFF,TGCAGCGCCGCTGCGGGAGATGAAAAACTGTTTTTT
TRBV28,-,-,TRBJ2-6,CASRPYQGANVLTF,TGTGCCAGCAGACCTTATCAGGGGGCCAACGTCCTGACTTTC
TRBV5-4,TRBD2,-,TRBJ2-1,CASSSAGLAGNNEQFF,TGTGCCAGCAGCTCAGCGGGACTAGCGGGGAACAATGAGCAGTTCTTC
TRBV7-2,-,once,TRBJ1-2,CASSSRDYGYTF,TGTGCCAGCAGCTCCAGGGACTATGGCTACACCTTC
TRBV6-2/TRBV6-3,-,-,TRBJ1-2,CASSYPDSLYGYTF,TGTGCCAGCAGTTACCCGGACAGTCTCTATGGCTACACCTTC
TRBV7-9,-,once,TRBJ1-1,CASSPRTEAFF,TGTGCCAGCAGCCCTAGGACAGAAGCTTTCTTT
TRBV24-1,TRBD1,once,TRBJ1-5,CATSDWMPSDRGWSQPQHF,TGTGCCACCAGTGATTGGATGCCCTCTGACAGGGGTTGGTCGCAGCCCCAGCATTTT
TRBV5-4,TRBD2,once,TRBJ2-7,CAFRRGTEWEREQYF,TGTGCCTTCCGGCGGGGGACGGAGTGGGAGAGAGAGCAGTACTTC
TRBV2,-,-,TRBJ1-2,CASRGGPSIGGYTF,TGTGCCAGCAGAGGGGGACCTTCTATCGGTGGCTACACCTTC
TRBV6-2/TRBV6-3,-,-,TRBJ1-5,CASSPPRGRDVNQPQHF,TGTGCCAGCAGCCCTCCTCGGGGGAGGGACGTCAATCAGCCCCAGCATTTT
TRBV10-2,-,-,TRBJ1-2,CASSERPGTGYGYTF,TGCGCCAGCAGTGAGAGGCCAGGGACTGGCTATGGCTACACCTTC
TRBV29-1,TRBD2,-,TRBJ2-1,CSVDDAGESYNEQFF,TGCAGCGTTGACGATGCGGGAGAGTCCTACAATGAGCAGTTCTTC
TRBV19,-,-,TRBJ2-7,CASSIVGSGIYEQYF,TGTGCCAGTAGTATAGTGGGCTCGGGGATCTACGAGCAGTACTTC
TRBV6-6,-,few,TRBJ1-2,CASFGGLEYGYTF,TGTGCCAGCTTTGGTGGACTGGAGTATGGCTACACCTTC
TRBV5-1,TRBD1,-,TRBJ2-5,CASSSSGRGQETQYF,TGCGCCAGCAGTTCCTCGGGCAGGGGGCAAGAGACCCAGTACTTC
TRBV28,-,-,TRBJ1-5,CASSSDYYSNQPQHF,TGTGCCAGCAGTTCAGACTATTATAGCAATCAGCCCCAGCATTTT
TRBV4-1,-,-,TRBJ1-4,CASSQGQGIRAKLFF,TGCGCCAGCAGCCAAGGGCAAGGTATCAGGGCAAAACTGTTTTTT
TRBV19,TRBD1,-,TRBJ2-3,CASSIGQGPTDTQYF,TGTGCCAGTAGTATAGGACAGGGTCCCACAGATACGCAGTATTTT
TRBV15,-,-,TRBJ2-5,CATSRPGGGTGETQYF,TGTGCCACCAGCAGGCCTGGTGGGGGGACCGGGGAGACCCAGTACTTC
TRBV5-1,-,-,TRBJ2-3,CASSPGHGGGADTQYF,TGCGCCAGCAGCCCCGGACACGGCGGAGGGGCAGATACGCAGTATTTT
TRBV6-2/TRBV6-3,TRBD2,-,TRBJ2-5,CASSYRRGGYQETQYF,TGTGCCAGCAGTTACCGTCGCGGGGGATACCAAGAGACCCAGTACTTC
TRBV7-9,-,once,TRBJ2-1,CASSSATGGILYNEQFF,TGTGCCAGCAGCTCTGCCACTGGGGGCATCCTCTACAATGAGCAGTTCTTC
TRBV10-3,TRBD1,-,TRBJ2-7,CAIRADRGGSSRTYEQYF,TGTGCCATCAGAGCTGACAGGGGAGGCTCCTCTCGGACCTACGAGCAGTACTTC
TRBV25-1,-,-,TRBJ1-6,CASSEAGVGSSYNSPLHF,TGTGCCAGCAGTGAAGCAGGGGTAGGGAGCTCCTATAATTCACCCCTCCACTTT
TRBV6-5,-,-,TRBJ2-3,CASSYSIRDTDTQYF,TGTGCCAGCAGTTACTCGATCAGGGACACAGATACGCAGTATTTT
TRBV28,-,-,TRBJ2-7,CASSLGLNEQYF,TGTGCCAGCAGTTTAGGGCTAAACGAGCAGTACTTC
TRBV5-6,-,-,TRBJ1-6,CASSFASQGSPLHF,TGTGCCAGCAGCTTCGCCTCGCAGGGCTCACCCCTCCACTTT
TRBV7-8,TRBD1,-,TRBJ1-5,CASSLQGAQPQHF,TGTGCCAGCAGCTTGCAGGGGGCTCAGCCCCAGCATTTT
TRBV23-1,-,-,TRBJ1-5,CASSPSIRQSGDQPQHF,TGCGCCAGCAGTCCCTCCATCCGACAGTCGGGAGATCAGCCCCAGCATTTT
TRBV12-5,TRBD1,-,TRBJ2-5,CASGRQGWETRYF,TGTGCTAGTGGTAGACAGGGTTGGGAGACCCGGTACTTC
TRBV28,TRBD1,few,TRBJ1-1,CASSPHPGQLNTEAFF,TGTGCCAGCAGTCCCCACCCGGGACAGCTAAACACTGAAGCTTTCTTT
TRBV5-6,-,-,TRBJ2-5,CASSFFGEAANQETQYF,TGTGCCAGCAGCTTTTTTGGCGAAGCGGCGAACCAAGAGACCCAGTACTTC
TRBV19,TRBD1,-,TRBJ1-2,CASTRQGSRLLNYGYTF,TGTGCCAGTACGAGACAGGGTTCACGCTTACTCAACTATGGCTACACCTTC
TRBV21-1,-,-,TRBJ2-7,CASSKGEHRWGYEQYF,TGTGCCAGCAGCAAAGGGGAGCACCGTTGGGGTTACGAGCAGTACTTC
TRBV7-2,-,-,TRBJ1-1,CASSLAPGSTEAFF,TGTGCCAGCAGCTTAGCTCCGGGGTCCACTGAAGCTTTCTTT
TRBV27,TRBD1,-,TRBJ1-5,CASSFRGQPQHF,TGTGCCAGCAGTTTCAGGGGGCAGCCCCAGCATTTT
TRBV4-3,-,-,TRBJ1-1,CASSQDQQGPTEAFF,TGCGCCAGCAGCCAAGATCAACAGGGCCCCACTGAAGCTTTCTTT
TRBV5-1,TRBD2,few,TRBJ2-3,CASSLALFSGRDSDTQYF,TGCGCCAGCAGCTTGGCCTTATTTAGCGGGAGGGATTCAGATACGCAGTATTTT
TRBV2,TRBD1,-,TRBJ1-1,CASSVQGARTEAFF,TGTGCCAGCAGTGTCCAGGGGGCGCGCACTGAAGCTTTCTTT
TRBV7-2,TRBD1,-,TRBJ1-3,CASSRAGQRSGNTIYF,TGTGCCAGCAGCCGCGCGGGACAGCGCTCTGGAAACACCATATATTTT
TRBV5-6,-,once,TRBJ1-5,CASSLLDSSNQPQHF,TGTGCCAGCAGCTTACTGGACAGTAGCAATCAGCCCCAGCATTTT
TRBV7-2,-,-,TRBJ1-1,CASSFRRNTEAFF,TGTGCCAGCAGCTTTAGGAGAAACACTGAAGCTTTCTTT
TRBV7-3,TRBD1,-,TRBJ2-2,CASSPLWRTGYAPINTGELFF,TGTGCCAGCAGCCCTTTATGGCGGACAGGGTATGCCCCTATCAACACCGGGGAGCTGTTTTTT
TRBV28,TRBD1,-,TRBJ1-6,CASSSPGQGYGSPLHF,TGTGCCAGCAGTTCTCCTGGACAGGGATATGGCTCACCCCTCCACTTT
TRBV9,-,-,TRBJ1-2,CASSSWGGGKHGYTF,TGTGCCAGCAGCTCCTGGGGGGGTGGGAAGCATGGCTACACCTTC
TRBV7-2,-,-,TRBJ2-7,CASSLGGGQSYEQYF,TGTGCCAGCAGCCTAGGTGGGGGCCAGTCCTACGAGCAGTACTTC
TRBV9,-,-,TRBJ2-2,CASSPRGSGTGELFF,TGTGCCAGCAGCCCCCGGGGTAGCGGTACCGGGGAGCTGTTTTTT
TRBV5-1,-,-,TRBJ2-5,CASSISPSVLRSQYF,TGCGCCAGCAGCATTAGCCCCTCCGTTCTGAGGTCCCAGTACTTC